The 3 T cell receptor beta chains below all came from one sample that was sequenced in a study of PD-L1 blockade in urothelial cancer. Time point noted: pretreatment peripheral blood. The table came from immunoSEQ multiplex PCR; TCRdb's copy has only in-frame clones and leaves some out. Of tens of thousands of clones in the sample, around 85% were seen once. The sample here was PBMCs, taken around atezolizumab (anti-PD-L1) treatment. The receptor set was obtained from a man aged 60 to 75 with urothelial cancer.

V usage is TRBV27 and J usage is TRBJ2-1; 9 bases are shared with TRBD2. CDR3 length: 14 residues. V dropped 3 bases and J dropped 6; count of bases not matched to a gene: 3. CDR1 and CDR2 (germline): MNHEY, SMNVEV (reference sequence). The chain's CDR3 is CASSFGLARNEQFF. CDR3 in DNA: TGTGCCAGCAGTTTTGGACTAGCGCGCAATGAGCAGTTCTTC.

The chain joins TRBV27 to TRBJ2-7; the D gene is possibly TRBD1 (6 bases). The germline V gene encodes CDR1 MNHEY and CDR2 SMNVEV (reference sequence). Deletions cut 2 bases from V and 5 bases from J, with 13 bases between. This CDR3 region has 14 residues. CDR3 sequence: CASSLMGQSDEQYF. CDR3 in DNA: TGTGCCAGCAGTTTAATGGGACAATCGGACGAGCAGTACTTC.

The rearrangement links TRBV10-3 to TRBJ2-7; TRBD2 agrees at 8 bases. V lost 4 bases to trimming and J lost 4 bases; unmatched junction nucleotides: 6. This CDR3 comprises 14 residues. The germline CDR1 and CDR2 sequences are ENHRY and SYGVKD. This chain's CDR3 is CAISGAGGVYEQYF. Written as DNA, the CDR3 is TGTGCCATCAGTGGTGCGGGGGGCGTTTACGAGCAGTACTTC.